The 17 T cell receptor beta chains reported below all come from one sample, sequenced in a study of post-analysis software for immune sequencing data. Study results and caveats: Comparison of patients with controls showed five TRBV segments more frequent in patients, TRBV5-6, TRBV5-1 and TRBV20-1 among them.

Tagging with unique molecular identifiers was a feature of the TCR beta cDNA libraries. TCRdb redid the calling of the PCR reads with MiXCR, one entry per CDR3 protein. The profile shows about 540,000 distinct CDR3 sequences, roughly 34% of them singletons. These receptors' targets are unknown. The sequencing sample was made of blood. Receptors were obtained from a girl under 18 with multiple sclerosis.

The gene calls are TRBV14 and TRBJ2-1; no clear D. V was cut by 5 bases and J by 7 bases, with 12 bases left in between. Germline CDR1 reads SGHDN; CDR2 reads FVKESK. The CDR3 covers 13 residues. In DNA, the CDR3 is TGTGCCAGCAGCTCGCGGTTGAGGAATGAGCAGTTCTTC. The encoded protein is CASSSRLRNEQFF.

This clonotype was observed a handful of times. The genes are TRBV12-3 or TRBV12-4 and TRBJ2-6; D tentatively reads TRBD1 or TRBD2 (6 bases each). CDR3 length: 13 amino acids. The CDR3 coding sequence is TGTGCATCGGGGGCCACTGGGGCCAACGTCCTGACTTTC. It specifies CASGATGANVLTF.

This clonotype came up a few times. The J gene is TRBJ1-2, the V gene TRBV5-6, with D uncertain. This CDR3 contains 14 residues. Germline assignment: CDR1 SGHDT and CDR2 YYEEEE. With 0 bases removed from V and 4 bases from J, the gap between germline ends came to 10 bases. CDR3 nucleotides: TGTGCCAGCAGCTTGGAAACGGTCCTCTATGGCTACACCTTC. It encodes CASSLETVLYGYTF.

As to this clonotype: A read error may account for a junction end that differs from germline. The chain's CDR3 is CASSLGLVDEGPYTDTRYF. CDR3 coding DNA: TGTGCCAGCAGCTTAGGGTTGGTCGATGAGGGGCCGTACACAGATACGCGGTATTTT. The chain joins TRBV7-3 to TRBJ2-3; D is tentatively TRBD1 or TRBD2 (5 bases each). Germline CDR1 SGHTA, CDR2 FQGTGA. CDR3 size: 19 residues.

This clonotype was detected a few times. The chain recombines TRBV7-9 with TRBJ1-1; D gene ambiguous. Germline CDR1 reads SEHNR; CDR2 reads FQNEAQ (reference sequence). With 5 bases removed from V and 5 bases from J, the gap between germline ends came to 18 bases. The CDR3 is made up of 15 amino acids. Here the CDR3 reads CASSPPSPGRTEAFF. The CDR3 DNA is TGTGCCAGCAGCCCTCCTTCCCCAGGACGGACTGAAGCTTTCTTT. The full variable domain, rest sourced from reference TRBV7-9 and TRBJ1-1, is DTGVSQNPRHKITKRGQNVTFRCDPISEHNRLYWYRQTLGQGPEFLTYFQNEAQLEKSRLLSDRFSAERPKGSFSTLEIQRTEQGDSAMYLCASSPPSPGRTEAFFGQGTRLTVV.

This clonotype was counted ten times or more. The chain joins TRBV18 to TRBJ2-6; 10 nucleotides line up with TRBD1. CDR1 and CDR2 (germline): KGHSH, LQKENI. The CDR3 covers 17 residues. The J segment lost 5 bases and the V segment lost 6 bases, leaving 10 bases of the junction unmatched. The CDR3 spells CASSRTGGFLRANVLTF. CDR3 coding DNA: TGTGCCAGCTCGCGGACAGGGGGTTTCTTAAGGGCCAACGTCCTGACTTTC. The full variable domain, with the rest looked up from reference TRBV18 and TRBJ2-6, is NAGVMQNPRHLVRRRGQEARLRCSPMKGHSHVYWYRQLPEEGLKFMVYLQKENIIDESGMPKERFSAEFPKEGPSILRIQQVVRGDSAAYFCASSRTGGFLRANVLTFGAGSRLTVL.

This clonotype was detected a few times. The gene calls are TRBV28 and TRBJ2-7; 8 nucleotides line up with TRBD1. CDR1 MDHEN and CDR2 SYDVKM come from the germline V gene. This CDR3 spans 13 amino acids. V lost 4 bases and J lost 5; bases outside the gene matches: 4. Written as DNA, the CDR3 is TGTGCCAGCAGTTGGCCAGGGGGCGACGAGCAGTACTTC. It codes for CASSWPGGDEQYF.

This clonotype turned up a few times. This rearrangement joins TRBV2 to TRBJ2-1; TRBD1 matches at 11 bases. The CDR3 is made up of 14 amino acids. Germline trimming cut 5 bases from V and 6 bases from J; bases unmatched to any gene: 3. Germline CDR1 reads SNHLY; CDR2 reads FYNNEI. The CDR3 loop is CASSRDRGINEQFF. The DNA of the CDR3 is TGTGCCAGCAGTCGGGACAGGGGGATCAATGAGCAGTTCTTC.

This clonotype appeared a few times. J is TRBJ2-1 and V is TRBV12-5; 7 nucleotides agree with TRBD2. V gave up 5 bases and J gave up 6 bases; unmatched junction bases: 7. In germline, CDR1 is LGHNT, CDR2 FRNRAP. The CDR3 totals 14 residues. Written as DNA, the CDR3 is TGTGCTAGTGGTCCTTGGGGGGGGTCCAATGAGCAGTTCTTC. Its protein product is CASGPWGGSNEQFF.

In nucleotides, the CDR3 is TGTGCCAGCAGCTTAGTCCCGACTAGCGGGGGGGCCCCAGATACGCAGTATTTT. This codes for CASSLVPTSGGAPDTQYF. The chain uses TRBV7-2 and TRBJ2-3; 14 bases align to TRBD2. Germline lookup yields CDR1 SGHTA and CDR2 FQGNSA. With V trimmed by 1 base and J by 4 bases, 7 bases remained unmatched. The CDR3 extends over 18 amino acids.

This chain joins TRBV5-1 and TRBJ2-3, with 14 bases matching TRBD2. The CDR3 has 19 amino acids. V lost 4 bases, J lost 0 bases, and 10 bases stayed unmatched. Looked up from germline, CDR1 is SGHRS and CDR2 is YFSETQ. CDR3 nucleotides: TGCGCCAGCAGCCCCGGACTAGCGGGGGGCCGCCCCAGCACAGATACGCAGTATTTT. The encoded protein is CASSPGLAGGRPSTDTQYF.

This clonotype has only a few counts. This chain uses TRBV7-8 with TRBJ2-3; 11 bases match TRBD2. The CDR3 totals 17 residues. Losses at the gene ends were 5 bases for V and 8 bases for J; bases not matched to a gene: 15. Germline V gene sequence: CDR1 SGHVS, CDR2 FQNEAQ. The CDR3 DNA reads TGTGCCAGCAGCCCTACGGGGGTAGCGGGGGGGCATGGTACGCAGTATTTT. Its translation is CASSPTGVAGGHGTQYF.

The V and J genes are TRBV5-1 and TRBJ2-7, with 10 bases that match TRBD1. Trimming removed 3 bases from V and 0 bases from J; junction bases left unmatched: 3. CDR1 and CDR2 from the germline V gene are SGHRS and YFSETQ. This CDR3 has 15 residues. CDR3 region: CASSSTGGRSYEQYF. In DNA, the CDR3 is TGCGCCAGCAGCTCGACAGGGGGCCGCTCCTACGAGCAGTACTTC.

This clonotype occurred many times. The gene calls are TRBV29-1 and TRBJ1-5; D not certain. Trimming pared 6 bases from V and 3 bases from J, leaving 12 bases between. The CDR3 extends over 13 amino acids. The germline V gene encodes CDR1 SQVTM and CDR2 ANQGSEA. The CDR3 reads CSVADGYNQPQHF. The CDR3 DNA reads TGCAGCGTGGCGGACGGTTACAATCAGCCCCAGCATTTT.

There are a few counts of this clonotype. The V gene is TRBV7-6, the J gene TRBJ2-3; TRBD2 aligns across 15 bases. The CDR3 covers 18 residues. Germline-derived CDR1 and CDR2 are SGHVS and FNYEAQ. Losses at the gene ends were 5 bases for V and 0 bases for J; bases not matched to a gene: 6. The CDR3 DNA reads TGTGCCAGCAGCCCGGGACTAGCGGGGGGAACTAGCACAGATACGCAGTATTTT. Residues: CASSPGLAGGTSTDTQYF.

This clonotype turned up a few times. The CDR3 reads CASSSDRAANEKLFF. In DNA, the CDR3 is TGTGCCAGCAGCTCCGACAGGGCGGCTAATGAAAAACTGTTTTTT. The chain is built from TRBV13 and TRBJ1-4, with TRBD1 matching over 7 bases. CDR3 length equals 15 residues. Trimming removed 4 bases from V and 3 bases from J; junction bases left unmatched: 5. Germline V lookup: CDR1 PRHDT, CDR2 FYEKMQ (reference sequence).

This clonotype was detected only a few times. The chain uses TRBV6-5 and TRBJ1-1, with D unclear. Germline V CDR1 and CDR2: MNHEY, SVGAGI. Trimming took 10 bases from V and 3 from J, leaving 15 bases between them. This CDR3 spans 13 amino acids. As DNA, the CDR3 is TGTGCCACCAACGGACTCTCGGACACTGAAGCTTTCTTT. Translation: CATNGLSDTEAFF.